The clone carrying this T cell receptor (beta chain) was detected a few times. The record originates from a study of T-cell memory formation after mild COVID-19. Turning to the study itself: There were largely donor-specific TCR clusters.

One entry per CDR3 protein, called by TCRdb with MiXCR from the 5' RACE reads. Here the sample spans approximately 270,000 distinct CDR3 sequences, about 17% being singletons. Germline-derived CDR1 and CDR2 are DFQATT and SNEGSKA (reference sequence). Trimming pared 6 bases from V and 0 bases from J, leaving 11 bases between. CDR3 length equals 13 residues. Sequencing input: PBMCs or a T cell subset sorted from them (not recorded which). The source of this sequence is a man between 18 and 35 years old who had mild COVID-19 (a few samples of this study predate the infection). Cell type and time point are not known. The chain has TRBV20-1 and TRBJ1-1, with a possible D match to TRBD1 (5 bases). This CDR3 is CSATGTLNTEAFF. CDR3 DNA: TGCAGTGCCACCGGGACCCTGAACACTGAAGCTTTCTTT.